This TCR beta chain originates from a study of blood T cell repertoires in COVID-19. The germline V and J ends were trimmed by 0 bases and 8 bases, with 13 bases remaining between them. The CDR3 length is 15 residues. CDR1 is MGHRA and CDR2 is YSYEKL in the germline V gene. Authors' processing steps: The authors estimated nucleated cell counts from reference gene primer amplification. Sequencing was performed with immunoSEQ multiplex PCR; in TCRdb, only in-frame clones are kept and a portion is missing. V and J calls and clone size are copied from that table; D and trimming were computed from the DNA. The sample contains over 200,000 clones, 87% of which appear only once. Enrollees, about 18 to 95 years old, lived in 24 US areas.

The V call is TRBV4-1, the J call TRBJ1-4, with a tentative D call TRBD1 (5 bases). The sequence was collected from a man between 25 and 39 years old who had recovered from COVID-19. Sequencing input: PBMCs or T cells enriched from blood (not recorded which). For the CDR3, the DNA is TGCGCCAGCAGCCAAGACCAGGGATTTTGGGAAAAACTGTTTTTT. The encoded protein is CASSQDQGFWEKLFF.